The present T cell receptor beta chain was sequenced within a study of CD8+CD57+ T cells in acquired aplastic anemia. Overall study context: The average for DNA from sorted CD4+ and CD8+ cells was roughly 3 ug. As sequenced from healthy donors, CD4+ cells averaged roughly 11 million reads.

Genomic DNA provided the template from which TCR beta VDJ and CDR3 profiles were obtained. TCRdb re-derived calls from the reads in MiXCR, one entry per CDR3 protein. The table lists about 100,000 distinct CDR3 sequences, around 50% of them singletons. Study conclusions and caveats: Levels of CD8+ Simpson's diversity were not significantly distinct in patients versus controls. Patients and controls shared approximately 28 CD8+ CDR3 sequences.

Germline V gene data show CDR1 as ENHRY and CDR2 as SYGVKD. The CDR3 length is 15 residues. V trimming: 3 bases; J trimming: 5 bases; junction bases outside the gene matches: 7. This clonotype has a handful of counts. Its target is not known. The specimen was sorted CD4+, CD8+, or CD8+CD57+ T cells (not recorded which) from PBMCs. The clonotype originates from a human donor in good health, serving as a control. The V and J genes are TRBV10-3 and TRBJ1-1; 9 bases map to TRBD1. The CDR3 here is CAISEQGQGRTEAFF. CDR3 bases: TGTGCCATCAGTGAACAGGGACAGGGAAGAACTGAAGCTTTCTTT.